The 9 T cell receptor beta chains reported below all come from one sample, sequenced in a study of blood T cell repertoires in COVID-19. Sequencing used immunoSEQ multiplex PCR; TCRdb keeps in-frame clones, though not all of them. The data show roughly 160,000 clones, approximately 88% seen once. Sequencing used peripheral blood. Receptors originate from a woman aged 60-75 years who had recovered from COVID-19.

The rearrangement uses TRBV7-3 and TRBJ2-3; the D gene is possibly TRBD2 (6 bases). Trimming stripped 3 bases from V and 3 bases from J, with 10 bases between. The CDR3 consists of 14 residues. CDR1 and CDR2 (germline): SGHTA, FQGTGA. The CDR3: CASSLSGGTDTQYF. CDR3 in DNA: TGTGCCAGCAGCTTGTCAGGAGGGACAGATACGCAGTATTTT.

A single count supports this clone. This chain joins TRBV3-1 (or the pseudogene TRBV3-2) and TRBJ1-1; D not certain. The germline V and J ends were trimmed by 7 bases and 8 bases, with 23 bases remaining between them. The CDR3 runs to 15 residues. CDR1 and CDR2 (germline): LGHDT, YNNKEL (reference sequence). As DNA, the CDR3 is TGTGCCAGCACCCCAAGCGGGCTCGGGTCGATGGAAGCTTTCTTT. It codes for CASTPSGLGSMEAFF.

The CDR3 loop is CASSLHSLNYGYTF. In DNA form, the CDR3 reads TGTGCCAGCAGCTTGCACAGTTTAAACTATGGCTACACCTTC. The rearrangement links TRBV5-4 to TRBJ1-2; D is unresolved. Looked up from germline, CDR1 is SGHNT and CDR2 is YYREEE (reference sequence). This CDR3 has 14 amino acids. The germline V and J ends were trimmed by 1 base and 2 bases, with 9 bases remaining between them.

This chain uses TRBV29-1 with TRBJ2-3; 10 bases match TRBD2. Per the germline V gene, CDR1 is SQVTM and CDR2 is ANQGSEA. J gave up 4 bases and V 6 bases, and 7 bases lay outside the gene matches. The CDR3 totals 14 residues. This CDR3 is CSVASGGAADTQYF. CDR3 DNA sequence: TGCAGCGTAGCAAGCGGGGGGGCAGCAGATACGCAGTATTTT.

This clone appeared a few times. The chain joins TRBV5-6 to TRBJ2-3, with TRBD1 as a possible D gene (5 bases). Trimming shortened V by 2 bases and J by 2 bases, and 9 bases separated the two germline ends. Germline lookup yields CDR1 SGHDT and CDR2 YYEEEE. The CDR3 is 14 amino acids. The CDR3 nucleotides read TGTGCCAGCAGCTTCGGCGGACACACAGATACGCAGTATTTT. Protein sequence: CASSFGGHTDTQYF.

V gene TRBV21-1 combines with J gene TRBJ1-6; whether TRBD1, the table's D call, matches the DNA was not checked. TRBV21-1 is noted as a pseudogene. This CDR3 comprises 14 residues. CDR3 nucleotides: TGTGCCAGCAGCAAAGACAGGGTTGGATCACCCCTCCACTTT. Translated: CASSKDRVGSPLHF.

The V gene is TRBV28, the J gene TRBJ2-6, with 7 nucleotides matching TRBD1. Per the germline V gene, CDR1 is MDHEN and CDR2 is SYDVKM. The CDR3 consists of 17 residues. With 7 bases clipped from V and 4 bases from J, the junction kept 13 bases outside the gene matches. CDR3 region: CASTSGQARIGANVLTF. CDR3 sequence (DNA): TGTGCCAGCACTTCCGGACAGGCCCGAATCGGGGCCAACGTCCTGACTTTC.

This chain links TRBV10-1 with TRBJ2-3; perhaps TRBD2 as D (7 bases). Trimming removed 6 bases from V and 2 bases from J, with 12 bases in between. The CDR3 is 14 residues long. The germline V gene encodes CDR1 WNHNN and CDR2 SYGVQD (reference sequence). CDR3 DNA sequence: TGCGCCAGCAGCCGGGGGGCCCTCACAGATACGCAGTATTTT. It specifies CASSRGALTDTQYF.

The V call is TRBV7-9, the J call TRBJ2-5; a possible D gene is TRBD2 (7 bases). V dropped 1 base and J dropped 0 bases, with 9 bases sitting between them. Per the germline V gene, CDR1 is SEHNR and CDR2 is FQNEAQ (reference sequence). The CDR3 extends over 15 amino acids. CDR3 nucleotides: TGTGCCAGCAGCTTAGTAGGGGGGGACCAAGAGACCCAGTACTTC. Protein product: CASSLVGGDQETQYF.